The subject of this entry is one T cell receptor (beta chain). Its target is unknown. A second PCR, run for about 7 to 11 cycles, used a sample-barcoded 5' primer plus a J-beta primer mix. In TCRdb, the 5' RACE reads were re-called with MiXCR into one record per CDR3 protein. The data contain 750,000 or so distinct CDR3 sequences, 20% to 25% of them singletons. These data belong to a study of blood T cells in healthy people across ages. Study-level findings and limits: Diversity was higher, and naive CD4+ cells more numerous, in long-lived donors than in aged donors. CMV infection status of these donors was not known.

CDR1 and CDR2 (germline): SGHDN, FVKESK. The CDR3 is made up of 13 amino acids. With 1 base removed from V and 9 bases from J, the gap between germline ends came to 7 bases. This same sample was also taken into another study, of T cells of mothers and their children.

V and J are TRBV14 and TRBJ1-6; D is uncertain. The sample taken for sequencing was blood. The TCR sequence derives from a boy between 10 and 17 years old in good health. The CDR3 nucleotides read TGTGCCAGCAGCCAAGTCTACAGTTCACCCCTCCACTTT. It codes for CASSQVYSSPLHF.